These 9 T cell receptor beta chains were all obtained from the same sample, sequenced in a study of cytomegalovirus exposure and HLA in healthy donors. Vbeta (60) and Jbeta (13) primers were used in the PCR. Using immunoSEQ multiplex PCR, the repertoire was profiled, and TCRdb retains in-frame clones only, with some absent. The sample has under 200,000 clones; about 80% are singletons. Material for sequencing was PBMCs. These receptors all stem from a woman aged 30 to 39 in good health and CMV-seropositive.

The sample holds a few counts of this clone. V is TRBV7-8 and J is TRBJ2-7; D possibly corresponds to TRBD1 (6 bases). V was trimmed by 5 bases and J by 1 base, leaving 12 bases between them. CDR3 length: 14 residues. Germline values: CDR1 SGHVS, CDR2 FQNEAQ. In nucleotides, the CDR3 is TGTGCCAGCAGCCACCGGACAGAATCCTACGAGCAGTACTTC. It encodes CASSHRTESYEQYF.

This sequence joins TRBV19 and TRBJ1-5; tentative D call: TRBD1 (5 bases). CDR3 length equals 16 residues. CDR1 is LNHDA and CDR2 is SQIVND in the germline V gene (reference sequence). V lost 4 bases and J 6 bases, leaving 19 bases between the germline ends. CDR3: CASSTRLAAGGQPQHF. As DNA, the CDR3 is TGTGCCAGTAGTACCCGTTTGGCCGCCGGGGGTCAGCCCCAGCATTTT.

The chain has TRBV28 and TRBJ2-1; D may be TRBD1 (6 bases). The CDR3 sequence is 14 residues long. CDR1 is MDHEN and CDR2 is SYDVKM in the germline V gene. With 8 bases removed from V and 4 bases from J, the gap between germline ends came to 15 bases. The CDR3 here is CASATMDRYNEQFF. The CDR3 DNA reads as TGTGCCAGCGCTACCATGGACAGATACAATGAGCAGTTCTTC.

This clone was seen more than once but under ten times. The V gene is TRBV5-1, the J gene TRBJ2-2, with a tentative D call TRBD2 (5 bases). Germline V lookup: CDR1 SGHRS, CDR2 YFSETQ. The V and J ends lost 2 bases and 1 base respectively, with 18 bases between them. This CDR3 region has 18 residues. The CDR3 sequence: CASSFLRVGGMNTGELFF. For the CDR3, the DNA is TGCGCCAGCAGCTTTCTAAGAGTCGGAGGCATGAACACCGGGGAGCTGTTTTTT.

The chain uses TRBV19 and TRBJ1-1; possibly TRBD1 for D (5 bases). V dropped 3 bases and J dropped 2 bases, with 10 bases sitting between them. Germline CDR1 LNHDA, CDR2 SQIVND (reference sequence). This CDR3 is 14 amino acids long. Here the CDR3 reads CASSIKTANTEAFF. For the CDR3, the DNA is TGTGCCAGTAGTATTAAGACAGCAAACACTGAAGCTTTCTTT.

This clone appeared once. The rearrangement uses TRBV19 and TRBJ2-1, with 11 bases lining up with TRBD1. Germline assignment: CDR1 LNHDA and CDR2 SQIVND (reference sequence). Trimming took 3 bases from V and 6 from J; bases not matched to a gene: 4. The CDR3 has 15 residues. CDR3 in DNA: TGTGCCAGTAGTATCCGGGGACAGGGGGGCAATGAGCAGTTCTTC. Its translation is CASSIRGQGGNEQFF. Looking up the rest from reference TRBV19 and TRBJ2-1 gives the full variable domain: DGGITQSPKYLFRKEGQNVTLSCEQNLNHDAMYWYRQDPGQGLRLIYYSQIVNDFQKGDIAEGYSVSREKKESFPLTVTSAQKNPTAFYLCASSIRGQGGNEQFFGPGTRLTVL.

The V call is TRBV7-5, the J call TRBJ1-1. TRBV7-5 has pseudogene status. The CDR3 sequence is 12 residues long. The CDR3: CASSEMNTEAFF. CDR3 nucleotide sequence: TGTGCCAGCAGCGAGATGAACACTGAAGCTTTCTTT.

This sequence joins TRBV30 and TRBJ1-1, with 9 bases lining up with TRBD1. J was trimmed by 1 base and V by 3 bases; bases with no gene match: 6. CDR1 and CDR2 from the germline V gene are GTSNPN and SVGIG (reference sequence). There are 15 residues in the CDR3. DNA of the CDR3: TGTGCCTGGAGGACGGACAGGGGTTCGAACACTGAAGCTTTCTTT. The encoded protein is CAWRTDRGSNTEAFF.

This chain uses TRBV2 with TRBJ1-2; D possibly corresponds to TRBD1 (6 bases). V lost 10 bases and J 3 bases, leaving 9 bases between the germline ends. This CDR3 comprises 11 residues. Germline values: CDR1 SNHLY, CDR2 FYNNEI. This CDR3 reads CATGQHYGYTF. The CDR3 DNA is TGTGCCACTGGACAGCACTATGGCTACACCTTC.